This passage covers 10 T cell receptor beta chains from one sample sequenced in a study of blood T cells in healthy people across ages. It was with a sample-barcoded 5' primer and a J-beta primer mix that a second PCR of about 6 to 11 cycles was run. TCRdb re-analysed the 5' RACE reads in MiXCR, keeping a single row per CDR3 protein. The sample holds hundreds of thousands of distinct CDR3 sequences, approximately 60% seen once. The sample consisted of blood. Receptors originate from a man aged 35 to 55 in good health.

On this clonotype: The junction departs from germline at one end; a sequencing error may be responsible. The rearrangement joins TRBV20-1 to TRBJ1-2; tentative D call: TRBD1 (6 bases). Germline V gene lookup returns CDR1 DFQATT and CDR2 SNEGSKA (reference sequence). CDR3 length equals 13 residues. The CDR3 sequence: CSATGGAEYGYIF. The CDR3 DNA sequence: TGCAGTGCGACGGGGGGGGCGGAGTATGGCTACATCTTC.

The chain is built from TRBV6-6 and TRBJ1-6; a possible D gene is TRBD1 (6 bases). CDR1 and CDR2 from the germline V gene are MNHNY and SVGAGI (reference sequence). This CDR3 spans 16 amino acids. Trimming shortened V by 6 bases and J by 7 bases, and 19 bases separated the two germline ends. CDR3 DNA: TGTGCCAGCAGCCTCACAGGGTCGCTCAGGAATTCACCCCTCCACTTT. This gives the protein CASSLTGSLRNSPLHF.

The V and J genes are TRBV9 and TRBJ1-2; the D is unclear. Deletions cut 3 bases from V and 1 base from J, with 13 bases between. CDR1 and CDR2 (germline): SGDLS, YYNGEE. The CDR3 is made up of 15 amino acids. CDR3 bases: TGTGCCAGCAGCGACTTCTCGGGCAGTAACTATGGCTACACCTTC. The encoded protein is CASSDFSGSNYGYTF.

V and J are TRBV24-1 and TRBJ2-3; maybe TRBD2 (5 bases). V was shortened by 1 base and J by 4 bases, with 11 bases between the two germline ends. The CDR3 has 15 residues. Germline CDR1 and CDR2: KGHDR and SFDVKD. CDR3 loop: CATSDFGGPSDTQYF. CDR3 DNA: TGTGCCACCAGTGATTTCGGCGGGCCATCAGATACGCAGTATTTT.

The CDR3 nucleotides are TGTGCCAGCAGCGTAGAGATGGGAAGCTCCTACGAGCAGTACTTC. It codes for CASSVEMGSSYEQYF. The chain links TRBV9 to TRBJ2-7; D gene ambiguous. The CDR3 is 15 residues long. Germline V gene lookup returns CDR1 SGDLS and CDR2 YYNGEE. V lost 0 bases and J 0 bases, leaving 10 bases between the germline ends.

The rearrangement joins TRBV4-3 to TRBJ2-7, with D unclear. Germline CDR1 and CDR2: LGHNA and YSLEER. V lost 0 bases and J lost 5, with 17 bases in between. CDR3 size: 16 residues. The CDR3 DNA follows: TGCGCCAGCAGCCAAGATATAGTCGGTAGCAGGAACGAGCAGTACTTC. Amino acids: CASSQDIVGSRNEQYF.

The sample holds many counts of this clonotype. The J gene is TRBJ2-1, the V gene TRBV28; a weak D match, TRBD2 (6 bases). V lost 4 bases, J lost 0 bases, and 13 bases lay in between. The length of the CDR3 is 16 residues. Per germline, CDR1 MDHEN and CDR2 SYDVKM. Here the CDR3 DNA reads TGTGCCAGCAGTTCCTCGGAGACTAGCTCCTACAATGAGCAGTTCTTC. Residues: CASSSSETSSYNEQFF.

This clonotype was seen a handful of times. V usage is TRBV7-2 and J usage is TRBJ2-4; perhaps TRBD2 as D (6 bases). The end of the DNA is better explained by TRBJ2-5, so the J call may be wrong. CDR1 and CDR2 (germline): SGHTA, FQGNSA. The CDR3 has 16 amino acids. The CDR3 DNA reads TGTGCCAGCAGCATTAGCGGACCGGAAATTCAAGAGACCCAGTACTTC. Its protein product is CASSISGPEIQETQYF.

The rearrangement uses TRBV5-4 and TRBJ2-5, with TRBD1 matching over 8 bases. Germline V CDR1 and CDR2: SGHNT, YYREEE (reference sequence). The CDR3 length is 15 residues. V lost 4 bases to trimming and J lost 3 bases; unmatched junction nucleotides: 8. The CDR3 is CASSGRDRPEETQYF. In nucleotides, the CDR3 is TGTGCCAGCAGCGGCAGGGACAGGCCGGAAGAGACCCAGTACTTC. Variable domain in full (rest from reference TRBV5-4 and TRBJ2-5): ETGVTQSPTHLIKTRGQQVTLRCSSQSGHNTVSWYQQALGQGPQFIFQYYREEENGRGNFPPRFSGLQFPNYSSELNVNALELDDSALYLCASSGRDRPEETQYFGPGTRLLVL.

The V and J genes are TRBV6-2 or TRBV6-3 and TRBJ1-1, with D unclear. The germline V gene has CDR1 MNHEY and CDR2 SVGEGT. V dropped 8 bases and J dropped 4 bases, with 14 bases sitting between them. The CDR3 contains 13 residues. CDR3 sequence: CASGRDYGTEAFF. CDR3 coding DNA: TGTGCCAGCGGAAGGGATTATGGCACTGAAGCTTTCTTT.